The present T cell receptor beta chain was sequenced within a study of beta chain features in type 1 diabetes. Overall study findings and caveats: Among patients with Type 1 diabetes, TCRB CDR3s were moderately but significantly shorter in every one of the four CD4+ subsets.

Expressed TCRB transcripts were sequenced, since all the RNA that had been isolated was reverse transcribed. The protocol was immunoSEQ multiplex PCR, while the TCRdb copy is restricted to in-frame clones and leaves out a portion. In the table there are 850,000 to 900,000 clones, under 20% of which are singletons. To note about this clone: Its antigen is not known.

The CDR3 spans 11 residues. V lost 5 bases and J 12 bases, leaving 11 bases between the germline ends. Looked up from germline, CDR1 is MNHEY and CDR2 is SVGAGI. One heparinised blood draw averaging around 0.12 L was given by each donor. This TCR was sampled from a woman aged 18-29 years in good health. The sequenced sample consisted of naive CD4+ T cells from blood. The chain joins TRBV6-5 to TRBJ2-1; weak D call: TRBD1 (6 bases). The CDR3 region has the DNA TGTGCCAGCAGTCCAGGGGCGGGGCAGTTCTTC. Translated, it gives CASSPGAGQFF.